The 19 T cell receptor beta chains below all came from one sample that was sequenced in a study of cytomegalovirus exposure and HLA in healthy donors. This PCR relied on a set of 60 Vbeta primers and 13 Jbeta primers. Produced via immunoSEQ multiplex PCR; TCRdb's table is partial and in-frame only. The sample lists about 140,000 clones, roughly 80% occurring once. Sequencing input: PBMCs. All receptors come from a woman aged 50 to 65 in good health and CMV-seropositive.

The chain employs TRBV7-3 and TRBJ1-1; 12 positions match TRBD1. The CDR3 is made up of 16 amino acids. Germline CDR1 SGHTA, CDR2 FQGTGA. The V segment lost 5 bases and the J segment 6 bases; nucleotides outside the gene matches: 10. The CDR3 nucleotides read TGTGCCAGCAGCCGTGGAGGGACAGGGGGCTTCGCTGAAGCTTTCTTT. It yields the protein CASSRGGTGGFAEAFF.

This chain links TRBV18 with TRBJ1-4; a weak D match, TRBD1 (5 bases). The CDR3 contains 14 residues. Trimming shortened V by 3 bases and J by 0 bases, and 5 bases separated the two germline ends. The germline V gene has CDR1 KGHSH and CDR2 LQKENI. CDR3 in DNA: TGTGCCAGCTCACCCAGGGCAACTAATGAAAAACTGTTTTTT. Translation gives CASSPRATNEKLFF.

V gene TRBV5-6 combines with J gene TRBJ2-5, with 9 bases identical to TRBD2. The J call is doubtful: the DNA matches TRBJ2-7 better. Per germline, CDR1 SGHDT and CDR2 YYEEEE. This CDR3 is built from 16 residues. CDR3 bases: TGTGCCAGCAGCTTGGGACTAGCGGCGCCCTCCTACGAGCAGTACTTC. Residues: CASSLGLAAPSYEQYF.

Of note for this clone: One end of the junction is discordant with germline, which a read error may explain. This chain links TRBV27 with TRBJ1-2; 7 bases line up with TRBD1. Looked up from germline, CDR1 is MNHEY and CDR2 is SMNVEV (reference sequence). The CDR3 consists of 15 residues. CDR3 nucleotides: TGTGCCAGCAGACCCGCCGGGACAGAGGGGACCCACCGGCACTTC. Encoded protein: CASRPAGTEGTHRHF.

This clone was observed a single time. J is TRBJ2-6 and V is TRBV29-1; no clear D gene. Germline V gene lookup returns CDR1 SQVTM and CDR2 ANQGSEA. Trimming removed 7 bases at V and 0 bases at J, with 7 bases between. The CDR3 length is 13 residues. CDR3 bases: TGCAGCGCCGAACTCTCTGGGGCCAACGTCCTGACTTTC. Encoded protein: CSAELSGANVLTF.

The sample holds many counts of this clone. The genes are TRBV5-6 and TRBJ1-5; 7 nucleotides agree with TRBD1. The CDR3 is made up of 13 amino acids. The ends lost 1 base at V and 5 bases at J; junction bases unmatched: 0. Germline V gives CDR1 SGHDT, CDR2 YYEEEE. The CDR3 nucleotides read TGTGCCAGCAGCTTGACAGGGGATCAGCCCCAGCATTTT. Amino acid sequence: CASSLTGDQPQHF.

The rearrangement links TRBV5-4 to TRBJ2-5; D may be TRBD2 (5 bases). Germline CDR1 is SGHNT and CDR2 is YYREEE (reference sequence). The CDR3 is 13 amino acids. Deletions cut 0 bases from V and 4 bases from J, with 7 bases between. CDR3 sequence: CASSLDSGETQYF. As DNA, the CDR3 is TGTGCCAGCAGCTTGGACAGCGGAGAGACCCAGTACTTC.

V gene TRBV7-3 combines with J gene TRBJ1-5, with 7 bases matching TRBD1. With 3 bases clipped from V and 5 bases from J, the junction kept 4 bases outside the gene matches. Germline assignment: CDR1 SGHTA and CDR2 FQGTGA. The CDR3 sequence is 14 residues long. CDR3 residues: CASSLTGPYQPQHF. For the CDR3, the DNA is TGTGCCAGCAGCTTGACAGGGCCCTATCAGCCCCAGCATTTT.

The sample holds one count of this clone. The chain employs TRBV2 and TRBJ1-2; D is ambiguous. V lost 4 bases to trimming and J lost 8 bases, with 17 bases between them. The CDR3 totals 14 residues. The V gene's germline CDR1 is SNHLY and CDR2 FYNNEI. The chain's CDR3 is CASSVVRGEIGYTF. The CDR3 DNA follows: TGTGCCAGCAGTGTAGTGCGAGGAGAGATAGGCTACACCTTC.

Only one count was recorded for this clone. The chain is built from TRBV14 and TRBJ1-2, with a possible D match to TRBD1 (5 bases). Trimming shortened V by 4 bases and J by 4 bases, and 10 bases separated the two germline ends. Germline V gene data show CDR1 as SGHDN and CDR2 as FVKESK. CDR3 length equals 13 residues. In nucleotides, the CDR3 is TGTGCCAGCAGCCCCGGGGGGAGCTATGGCTACACCTTC. Translating it yields CASSPGGSYGYTF.

The CDR3 DNA follows: TGTGCCAGCAGTGGAGGGATAGACAATCAGCCCCAGCATTTT. Its protein is CASSGGIDNQPQHF. The chain uses TRBV6-6 and TRBJ1-5, with no clear D. Deletions cut 5 bases from V and 3 bases from J, with 11 bases between. Germline V lookup: CDR1 MNHNY, CDR2 SVGAGI (reference sequence). The CDR3 spans 14 residues.

This chain links TRBV29-1 with TRBJ1-2; 7 bases are a match to TRBD1. J lost 6 bases, V lost 2 bases, and 9 bases had no gene match. CDR3 length: 14 amino acids. Germline values: CDR1 SQVTM, CDR2 ANQGSEA. This CDR3 is CSVENEGAMDGYTF. In DNA, the CDR3 is TGCAGCGTTGAAAACGAGGGGGCGATGGATGGCTACACCTTC.

The chain employs TRBV10-3 and TRBJ2-2; TRBD1 aligns across 8 bases. Germline loops: CDR1 ENHRY, CDR2 SYGVKD. The CDR3 spans 18 residues. With V trimmed by 0 bases and J by 0 bases, 6 bases remained unmatched. CDR3 in DNA: TGTGCCATCAGTGAGTCGTCCAGACAGGGGTCGAACACCGGGGAGCTGTTTTTT. Amino acid sequence: CAISESSRQGSNTGELFF.

The V gene is TRBV5-1, the J gene TRBJ2-5; 10 nucleotides agree with TRBD1. Germline V gives CDR1 SGHRS, CDR2 YFSETQ. This CDR3 is built from 14 residues. V lost 2 bases and J lost 5; bases outside the gene matches: 3. CDR3 protein: CASSLGQGGETQYF. The CDR3 DNA is TGCGCCAGCAGCTTAGGACAGGGGGGGGAGACCCAGTACTTC.

V is TRBV19 and J is TRBJ2-3, with 15 bases identical to TRBD2. CDR3 length equals 16 residues. The germline V gene has CDR1 LNHDA and CDR2 SQIVND (reference sequence). V lost 5 bases, J lost 6 bases, and 6 bases stayed unmatched. Here the CDR3 reads CASSDPGTSGRDTQYF. CDR3 nucleotide sequence: TGTGCCAGTAGTGATCCCGGGACTAGCGGGAGGGATACGCAGTATTTT.

This clone appeared once. CDR3 in DNA: TGTGCCAGCAGTGTAAGGACTGCCAGCAATCAGCCCCAGCATTTT. Encoded protein: CASSVRTASNQPQHF. The gene calls are TRBV6-1 and TRBJ1-5; the D is unclear. Trimming took off 4 bases at V and 1 base at J, with 11 bases between the two ends. The CDR3 is made up of 15 amino acids. Germline lookup yields CDR1 MNHNS and CDR2 SASEGT.

The genes are TRBV7-2 and TRBJ2-7, with TRBD1 matching over 8 bases. With V trimmed by 4 bases and J by 0 bases, 5 bases remained unmatched. CDR1 and CDR2 from the germline V gene are SGHTA and FQGNSA. CDR3 length equals 15 residues. In DNA form, the CDR3 reads TGTGCCAGCAGCTCGAGGACAGGGAGCTCCTACGAGCAGTACTTC. Residues: CASSSRTGSSYEQYF.

The rearrangement joins TRBV29-1 to TRBJ2-1; 8 bases fit TRBD2. Germline V gene lookup returns CDR1 SQVTM and CDR2 ANQGSEA. CDR3 length: 15 residues. The trim removed 4 bases at V and 4 bases at J, leaving 9 bases unmatched. The CDR3: CSVAPGGGRYNEQFF. In nucleotides, the CDR3 is TGCAGCGTTGCCCCCGGCGGGGGGCGGTACAATGAGCAGTTCTTC.

J is TRBJ1-2 and V is TRBV6-5, with D perhaps matching TRBD1 (6 bases). The germline V gene encodes CDR1 MNHEY and CDR2 SVGAGI. V gave up 4 bases and J gave up 4 bases, with 10 bases separating them. The CDR3 spans 13 residues. The DNA of the CDR3 is TGTGCCAGCAGTTCTGGACAGCTCTATGGCTACACCTTC. The encoded protein is CASSSGQLYGYTF.